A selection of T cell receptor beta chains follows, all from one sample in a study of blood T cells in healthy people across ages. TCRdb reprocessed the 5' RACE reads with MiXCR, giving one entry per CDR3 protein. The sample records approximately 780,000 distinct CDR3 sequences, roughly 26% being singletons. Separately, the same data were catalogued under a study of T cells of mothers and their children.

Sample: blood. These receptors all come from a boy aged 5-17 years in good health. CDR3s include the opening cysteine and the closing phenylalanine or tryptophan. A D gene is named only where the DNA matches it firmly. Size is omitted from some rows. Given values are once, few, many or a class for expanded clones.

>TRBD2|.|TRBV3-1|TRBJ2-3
TGTGCCAGCAGCCAAGATTATAGCGGGGGCTATACGCAGTATTTT
CASSQDYSGGYTQYF
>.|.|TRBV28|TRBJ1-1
TGTGCCAGCAGTCTTGGGTACTTTGAAGCTTTCTTT
CASSLGYFEAFF
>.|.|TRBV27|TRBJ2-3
TGTGCCAGCAGCCTGCTTAGCGGTCGGGAGACGCAGTATTTT
CASSLLSGRETQYF
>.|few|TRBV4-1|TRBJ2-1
TGCGCCAGCAGCCAAGATGACCGAGGAATGTACAATGAGCAGTTCTTC
CASSQDDRGMYNEQFF
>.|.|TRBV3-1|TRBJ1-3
TGTGCCAGCAGCCAAGATCGGCAAAACACCATATATTTT
CASSQDRQNTIYF
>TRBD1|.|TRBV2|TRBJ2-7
TGTGCCAGCAGTGCGCGACAGGGAATTGGCTCCTACGAGCAGTACTTC
CASSARQGIGSYEQYF
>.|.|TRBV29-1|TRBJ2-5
TGCAGCGTTGATGTCTGGCAAGAGACCCAGTACTTC
CSVDVWQETQYF
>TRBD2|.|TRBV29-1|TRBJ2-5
TGCAGCGTTGGAGGTGGGACTAGCGGGGTAAGGGAGACCCAGTACTTC
CSVGGGTSGVRETQYF
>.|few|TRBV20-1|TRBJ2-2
TGCAGTGCTAGAGGGGGATTTAACACCGGGGAGCTGTTTTTT
CSARGGFNTGELFF
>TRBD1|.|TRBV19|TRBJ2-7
TGTGCCAGTAGTACCGGGACAGGAGCCTCCTACGAGCAGTACTTC
CASSTGTGASYEQYF
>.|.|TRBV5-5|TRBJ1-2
TGTGCCAGCACACGGGGGCTGAAGAGCTATGGCTACACCTTC
CASTRGLKSYGYTF
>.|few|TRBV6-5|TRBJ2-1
TGTGCCAGTAGAGTGGGGTTCTCCTACAGTGAGCAGTTCTTC
CASRVGFSYSEQFF
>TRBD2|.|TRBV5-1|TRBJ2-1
TGCGCCAGCAGCACCGGGACTAGCGGGGGGGCCGGCGATGAGCAGTTCTTC
CASSTGTSGGAGDEQFF
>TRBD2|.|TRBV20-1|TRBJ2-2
TGCAGTGCTACCCCGACTAGCGGAGTCACCGGGGAGCTGTTTTTT
CSATPTSGVTGELFF
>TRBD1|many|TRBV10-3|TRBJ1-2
TGTGCCATCAGTAGACAGGGCGACTATGGCTACACCTTC
CAISRQGDYGYTF
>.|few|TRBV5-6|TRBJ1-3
TGTGCCAGCAGCTTGGGAGGGTTTTCTTCTGGAAACACCATATATTTT
CASSLGGFSSGNTIYF
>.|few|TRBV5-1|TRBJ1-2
TGCGCCAGCAGCTTGGAAGGGATCTCGGGCTACACCTTC
CASSLEGISGYTF
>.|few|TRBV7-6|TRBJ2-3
TGTGCCAGCAGCTTAATCACAGCTAGCACAGATACGCAGTATTTT
CASSLITASTDTQYF
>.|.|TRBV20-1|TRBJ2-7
TGCAGTGCCGAGGGGTTAGCGGAAGGGGACGAGCAGTACTTC
CSAEGLAEGDEQYF
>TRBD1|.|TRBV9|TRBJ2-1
TGTGCCAGCAGCGTAGCTGGACAGGGTCAGACTGGTGAGCAGTTCTTC
CASSVAGQGQTGEQFF
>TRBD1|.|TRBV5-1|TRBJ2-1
TGCGCCAGCAGCTTGGCTGGGGACAGGATGGAATATGAGCAGTTCTTC
CASSLAGDRMEYEQFF
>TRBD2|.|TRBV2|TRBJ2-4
TGTGCCAGCAAATGGGGGGGGGGAGCCAAAAACATTCAGTACTTC
CASKWGGGAKNIQYF
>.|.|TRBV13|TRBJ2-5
TGTGCCAGCAGCTTATTTGGGGGCTTCCAAGAGACCCAGTACTTC
CASSLFGGFQETQYF
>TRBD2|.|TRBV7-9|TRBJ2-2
TGTGCCAGCAGCCCGACGGGGCTAGCGGTGAACACCGGGGAGCTGTTTTTT
CASSPTGLAVNTGELFF
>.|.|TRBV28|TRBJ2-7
TGTGCCAGCAGTTCCTCGCATGGGGGACGGCTCTACGAGCAGTACTTC
CASSSSHGGRLYEQYF
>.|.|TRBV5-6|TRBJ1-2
TGTGCCAGCAGCCCATGGGCCTCCTACTATGGCTACACCTTC
CASSPWASYYGYTF
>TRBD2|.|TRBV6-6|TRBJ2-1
TGTGCCGGTAGCTCGGGGGGTTCGGATGAGCAGTTCTTC
CAGSSGGSDEQFF